This is a list of T cell receptor beta chains from one sample in a study of technical replicates of blood from several donors. Here immunoSEQ multiplex PCR was the method, and the copy in TCRdb shows in-frame clones only, minus some. The data hold about 88,000 clones, with just under 95% observed a single time. The specimen sequenced was T cells isolated from PBMCs. Receptor source: a human donor in good health. CDR3s include the opening cysteine and the closing phenylalanine or tryptophan. Each record gives: V gene, D gene, J gene, clone size, CDR3 DNA, CDR3 protein. D genes are given only for firm matches. The size entry is marked missing in some rows and otherwise reads once, few, many or a size class.

>TRBV29-1|TRBD1|TRBJ1-5|-
TGCAGCGTCTCCGACAGGGGCAATCAGCCCCAGCATTTT
CSVSDRGNQPQHF
>TRBV28|-|TRBJ2-1|-
TGTGCCAGCAGTTTAGTTAGTGCCGGGAATGAGCAGTTCTTC
CASSLVSAGNEQFF
>TRBV29-1|-|TRBJ1-1|once
TGCAGCGTCCCCATAGCCGGTATGAACACTGAAGCTTTCTTT
CSVPIAGMNTEAFF
>TRBV4-1|TRBD2|TRBJ2-1|-
TGCGCCAGCAGCCAAGTTAGCGGGAGGGAGACCGATGAGCAGTTCTTC
CASSQVSGRETDEQFF
>TRBV5-1|TRBD2|TRBJ2-2|-
TGCGCCAGCAGGAATTTAGCGGGGGCCCTAAACACCGGGGAGCTGTTTTTT
CASRNLAGALNTGELFF
>TRBV2|TRBD2|TRBJ2-7|-
TGTGCCAGCAGTGAAACTAGCGGGAGTTACGAGCAGTACTTC
CASSETSGSYEQYF
>TRBV6-5|TRBD2|TRBJ2-3|-
TGTGCCAGCAGTTACGATCTCGGGGGGGCCACAGATACGCAGTATTTT
CASSYDLGGATDTQYF
>TRBV5-4|-|TRBJ2-5|-
TGTGCCAGCAGGAGTGGTGTGGCGGGCGGGGAGACCCAGTACTTC
CASRSGVAGGETQYF
>TRBV28|-|TRBJ2-5|-
TGTGCCAGCGAGGGGGGGACTTGGGAGACCCAGTACTTC
CASEGGTWETQYF
>TRBV5-6|-|TRBJ2-7|once
TGTGCCAGCACCGAAATTAGCAGGGGCAACGACTACGAGCAGTACTTC
CASTEISRGNDYEQYF
>TRBV5-1|TRBD1|TRBJ1-3|-
TGCGCCAGCAGCTTGGACAGGGGTCAGGGGAACACCATATATTTT
CASSLDRGQGNTIYF
>TRBV9|-|TRBJ1-2|-
TGTGCCAGCAGCGCAAGAGAGACAGAAAACTATGGCTACACCTTC
CASSARETENYGYTF
>TRBV4-1|TRBD2|TRBJ2-1|-
TGCGCCAGCAGCCAAGTTTCGCGGGCAGGGGGACTAGCGGGAGGGTTGGATGAGCAGTTCTTC
CASSQVSRAGGLAGGLDEQFF
>TRBV9|-|TRBJ2-6|-
TGTGCCAGCAACAAGGGGGACGGTTTCTCTGGGGCCAACGTCCTGACTTTC
CASNKGDGFSGANVLTF
>TRBV7-8|-|TRBJ1-2|-
TGTGCCAGCAGCTTCCGTAAGGGGTCAGCAAGCTATGGCTACACCTTC
CASSFRKGSASYGYTF
>TRBV29-1|TRBD1|TRBJ2-1|-
TGCAGCGTTGAGGGGGGGACAGGGAGGGGAGGTCAACCTAGCTCCTACAATGAGCAGTTCTTC
CSVEGGTGRGGQPSSYNEQFF
>TRBV28|TRBD2|TRBJ2-7|once
TGTGCCAGCAGTAATGATCTAGCGGGAATCCCCTACGAGCAGTACTTC
CASSNDLAGIPYEQYF
>TRBV4-1|TRBD2|TRBJ2-1|-
TGCGCCAGCAGCCAACTGGAAATAGCGGGGAATCAGCAGTTCTTC
CASSQLEIAGNQQFF
>TRBV4-1|TRBD1|TRBJ1-6|-
TGCGCCAGCAGCCCGGGACAGGCGAAGGGGTATAATTCACCCCTCCACTTT
CASSPGQAKGYNSPLHF
>TRBV9|-|TRBJ2-5|-
TGTGCCAGCAGCGCCAGCCACGGGAAGACCCAGTACTTC
CASSASHGKTQYF
>TRBV9|-|TRBJ1-1|-
TGTGCCAGCAGCGCAAACAAAGGGGAGGGGGGAGTGGGGACTGAAGCTTTCTTT
CASSANKGEGGVGTEAFF